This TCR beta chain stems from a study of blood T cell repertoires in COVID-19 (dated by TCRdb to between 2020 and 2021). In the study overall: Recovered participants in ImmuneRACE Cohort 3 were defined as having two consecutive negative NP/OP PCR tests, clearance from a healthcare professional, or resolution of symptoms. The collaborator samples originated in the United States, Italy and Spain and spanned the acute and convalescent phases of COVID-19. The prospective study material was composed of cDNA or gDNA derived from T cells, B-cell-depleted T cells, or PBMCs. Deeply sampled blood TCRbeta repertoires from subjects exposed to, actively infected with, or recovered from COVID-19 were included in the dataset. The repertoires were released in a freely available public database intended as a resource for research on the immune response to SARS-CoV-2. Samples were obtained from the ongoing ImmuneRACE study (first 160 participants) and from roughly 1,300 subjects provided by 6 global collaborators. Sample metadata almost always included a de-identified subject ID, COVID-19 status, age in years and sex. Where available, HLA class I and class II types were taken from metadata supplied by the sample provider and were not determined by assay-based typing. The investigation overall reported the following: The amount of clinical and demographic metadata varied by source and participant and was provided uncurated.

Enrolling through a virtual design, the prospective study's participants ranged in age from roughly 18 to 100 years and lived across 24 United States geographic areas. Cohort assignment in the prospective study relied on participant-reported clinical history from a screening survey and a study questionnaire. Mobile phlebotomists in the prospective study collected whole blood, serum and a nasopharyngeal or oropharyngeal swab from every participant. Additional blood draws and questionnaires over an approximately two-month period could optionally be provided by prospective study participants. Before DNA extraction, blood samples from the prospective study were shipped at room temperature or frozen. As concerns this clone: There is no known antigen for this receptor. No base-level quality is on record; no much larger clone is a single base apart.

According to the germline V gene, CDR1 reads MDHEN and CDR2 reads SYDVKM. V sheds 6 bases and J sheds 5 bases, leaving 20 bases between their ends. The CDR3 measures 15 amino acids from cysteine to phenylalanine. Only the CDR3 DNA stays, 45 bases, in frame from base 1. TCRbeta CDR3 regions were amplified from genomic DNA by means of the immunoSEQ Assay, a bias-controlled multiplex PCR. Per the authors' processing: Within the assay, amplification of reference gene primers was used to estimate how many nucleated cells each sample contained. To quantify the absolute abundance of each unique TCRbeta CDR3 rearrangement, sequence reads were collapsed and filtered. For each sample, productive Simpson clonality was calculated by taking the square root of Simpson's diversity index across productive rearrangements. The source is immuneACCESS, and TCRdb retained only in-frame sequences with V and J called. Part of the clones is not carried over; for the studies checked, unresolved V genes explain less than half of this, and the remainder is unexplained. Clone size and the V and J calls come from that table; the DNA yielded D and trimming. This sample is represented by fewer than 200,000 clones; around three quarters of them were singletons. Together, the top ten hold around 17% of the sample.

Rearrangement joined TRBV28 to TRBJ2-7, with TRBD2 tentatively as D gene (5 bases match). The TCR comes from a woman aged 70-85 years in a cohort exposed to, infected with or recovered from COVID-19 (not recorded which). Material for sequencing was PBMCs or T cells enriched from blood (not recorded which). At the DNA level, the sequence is TGTGCCAGCAGCGGCGGAGGCTACTCGGTGGACGAGCAGTACTTC. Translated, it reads CASSGGGYSVDEQYF.